Below, one TCR beta chain is given with its context. Its antigen remains unidentified. This entry comes from a study of T cell repertoires in cytomegalovirus infection. Study overall: Recently identified HLA-C-restricted CMV epitopes and well-studied HLA-B-restricted CMV epitopes were used by the study.

TCRdb reanalysed the reads using MiXCR and keeps one entry per CDR3 protein. The data hold some 500,000 distinct CDR3 sequences, with 35% to 50% observed a single time. The CDR3 totals 16 residues. V shed 4 bases, J shed 7 bases, and the junction held 13 bases outside the gene matches. The germline V gene has CDR1 SGHNT and CDR2 YYREEE (reference sequence). The sequences come from cultured PBMCs, collected from culture after CMV antigen stimulation. The gene calls are TRBV5-4 and TRBJ2-1; 8 bases fit TRBD2. The receptor was isolated from a human donor in good health (CMV status not recorded). Some clones in this sample may be carry-over from other donors' samples. The CDR3 reads CASSEGLAGDANEQFF. The DNA of the CDR3 is TGTGCCAGCAGCGAAGGACTAGCAGGAGATGCGAATGAGCAGTTCTTC.